The 10 T cell receptor beta chains listed next were all sequenced from one sample in a study of blood T cell repertoires in COVID-19. Clones were sequenced by immunoSEQ multiplex PCR, and TCRdb holds only the in-frame ones, with some missing. The sample lists under 300,000 clones; 75% to 90% were seen once. Sequenced material: peripheral blood. Every receptor here comes from a woman in her 70s with COVID-19, enrolled during active disease.

This rearrangement joins TRBV14 to TRBJ2-6, with D maybe TRBD1 (5 bases). Trimming removed 1 base at V and 0 bases at J, with 19 bases between. The germline V gene has CDR1 SGHDN and CDR2 FVKESK. The CDR3 consists of 20 residues. CDR3 protein: CASSQVSYRTRSSGANVLTF. The CDR3 DNA reads TGTGCCAGCAGCCAAGTATCGTACAGGACCCGTAGCTCTGGGGCCAACGTCCTGACTTTC.

The chain employs TRBV5-8 and TRBJ2-2; TRBD1 matches 7 bases. The germline V gene encodes CDR1 SGHTS and CDR2 YDEGEE. The CDR3 spans 17 residues. Losses at the gene ends were 0 bases for V and 1 base for J; bases not matched to a gene: 6. This chain's CDR3 is CASSLAPAGGNTGELFF. CDR3 coding DNA: TGTGCCAGCAGCTTGGCCCCCGCAGGGGGGAACACCGGGGAGCTGTTTTTT.

The chain's CDR3 is CATSEPTRGADTQYF. The CDR3 coding sequence is TGTGCCACCAGTGAGCCCACTAGAGGAGCAGATACGCAGTATTTT. V usage is TRBV24-1 and J usage is TRBJ2-3; D is possibly TRBD2 (5 bases). Trimming cost V 4 bases and J 4 bases, with 14 bases left between them. Germline CDR1 is KGHDR and CDR2 is SFDVKD. This CDR3 is 15 amino acids long.

The chain carries TRBV11-2 and TRBJ2-5; D is uncertain. V was pared by 7 bases and J by 2 bases, with 5 bases between. The CDR3 is 11 amino acids. Germline lookup yields CDR1 SGHAT and CDR2 FQNNGV. In DNA form, the CDR3 reads TGTGCCAGCACCCCTCAAGAGACCCAGTACTTC. Its translation: CASTPQETQYF.

The chain uses TRBV20-1 and TRBJ1-5; D is possibly TRBD1 (6 bases). Germline values: CDR1 DFQATT, CDR2 SNEGSKA (reference sequence). The CDR3 consists of 14 residues. Trimming took off 3 bases at V and 6 bases at J, with 15 bases between the two ends. CDR3 sequence: CSASRGGESQPQHF. The DNA of the CDR3 is TGCAGTGCTAGTAGGGGGGGCGAGAGTCAGCCCCAGCATTTT.

The rearrangement uses TRBV5-1 and TRBJ1-3, with 8 nucleotides matching TRBD1. Germline CDR1 reads SGHRS; CDR2 reads YFSETQ. V was pared by 7 bases and J by 3 bases, with 6 bases of the junction left unmatched. The CDR3 runs 14 residues. CDR3 sequence reads: CASAQGAGGNTIYF. CDR3 nucleotides: TGCGCCAGCGCTCAGGGGGCTGGTGGAAACACCATATATTTT.

The J gene is TRBJ2-5, the V gene TRBV14; no reliable D call. The CDR3 consists of 12 residues. V lost 4 bases, J lost 7 bases, and 10 bases lay in between. Germline V lookup: CDR1 SGHDN, CDR2 FVKESK. CDR3 amino acids: CASSRDRVTQYF. The CDR3 DNA sequence: TGTGCCAGCAGCCGAGACCGTGTGACCCAGTACTTC.

The chain combines TRBV5-4 with TRBJ2-2; 8 bases align to TRBD2. This CDR3 is 17 amino acids long. The germline CDR1 and CDR2 sequences are SGHNT and YYREEE (reference sequence). Germline trimming cut 3 bases from V and 2 bases from J; bases unmatched to any gene: 9. CDR3 loop: CASSSRGSGANTGELFF. Written as DNA, the CDR3 is TGTGCCAGCAGCTCCAGGGGTAGCGGGGCTAACACCGGGGAGCTGTTTTTT.

This chain connects TRBV4-1 to TRBJ2-7; 11 positions agree with TRBD2. With V trimmed by 2 bases and J by 4 bases, 13 bases remained unmatched. Per germline, CDR1 MGHRA and CDR2 YSYEKL. This CDR3 is built from 18 residues. Here the CDR3 DNA reads TGCGCCAGCAGCCAACATATGACTAGCGGGGACCTCCTATACGAGCAGTACTTC. It encodes CASSQHMTSGDLLYEQYF.

This chain connects TRBV4-1 to TRBJ2-7; tentatively, D is TRBD2 (6 bases). Germline assignment: CDR1 MGHRA and CDR2 YSYEKL. V was shortened by 6 bases and J by 0 bases, with 15 bases between the two germline ends. The CDR3 extends over 15 amino acids. This CDR3 reads CASRGLPLSSYEQYF. The CDR3 nucleotides read TGCGCCAGCAGGGGACTCCCGCTAAGCTCCTACGAGCAGTACTTC.